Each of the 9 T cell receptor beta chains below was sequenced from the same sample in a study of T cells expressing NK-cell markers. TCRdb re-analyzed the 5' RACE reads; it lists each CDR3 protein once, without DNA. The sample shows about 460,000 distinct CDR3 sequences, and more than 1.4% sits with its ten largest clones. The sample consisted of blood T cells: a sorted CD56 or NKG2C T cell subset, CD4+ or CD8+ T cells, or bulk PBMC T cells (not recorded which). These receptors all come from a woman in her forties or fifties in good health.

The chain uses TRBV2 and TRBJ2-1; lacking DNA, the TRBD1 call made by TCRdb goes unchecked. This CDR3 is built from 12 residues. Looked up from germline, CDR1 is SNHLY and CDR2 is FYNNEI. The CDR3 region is CASSGWDWAQFF.

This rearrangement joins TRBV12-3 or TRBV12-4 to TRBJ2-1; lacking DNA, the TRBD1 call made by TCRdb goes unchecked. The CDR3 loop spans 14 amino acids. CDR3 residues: CASSPVGWTGEQFF.

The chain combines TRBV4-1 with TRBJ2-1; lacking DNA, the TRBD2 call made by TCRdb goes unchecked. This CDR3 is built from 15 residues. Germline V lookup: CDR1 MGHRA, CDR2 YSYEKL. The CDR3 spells CASSQFGGADLSEFF.

Here the CDR3 reads CATSDGGRPTDYNEQFF. V and J are TRBV24-1 and TRBJ2-1; the TCRdb D gene call, TRBD2, has no DNA to confirm it. This CDR3 has 17 amino acids. Germline-derived CDR1 and CDR2 are KGHDR and SFDVKD.

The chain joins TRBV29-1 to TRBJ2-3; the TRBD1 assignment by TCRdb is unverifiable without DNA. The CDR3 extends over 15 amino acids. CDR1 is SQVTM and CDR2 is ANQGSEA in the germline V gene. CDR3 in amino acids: CSVPRGPQGFDTQYF.

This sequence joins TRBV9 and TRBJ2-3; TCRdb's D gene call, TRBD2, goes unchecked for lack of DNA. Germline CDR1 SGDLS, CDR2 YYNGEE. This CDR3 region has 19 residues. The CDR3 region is CASSVDAGLAGSITDTQYF.

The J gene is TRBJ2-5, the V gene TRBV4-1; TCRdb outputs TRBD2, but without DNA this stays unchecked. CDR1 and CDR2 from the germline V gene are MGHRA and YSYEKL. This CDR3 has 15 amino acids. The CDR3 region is CASSQVASGSLTQYF.

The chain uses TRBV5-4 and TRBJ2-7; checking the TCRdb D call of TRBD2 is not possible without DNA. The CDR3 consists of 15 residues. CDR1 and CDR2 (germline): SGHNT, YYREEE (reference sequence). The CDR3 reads CASSRPLAGAYEQYF.

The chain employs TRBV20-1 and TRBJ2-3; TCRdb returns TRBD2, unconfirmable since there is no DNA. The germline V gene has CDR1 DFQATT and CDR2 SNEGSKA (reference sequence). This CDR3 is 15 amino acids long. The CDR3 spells CSASPYESPADTQYF.